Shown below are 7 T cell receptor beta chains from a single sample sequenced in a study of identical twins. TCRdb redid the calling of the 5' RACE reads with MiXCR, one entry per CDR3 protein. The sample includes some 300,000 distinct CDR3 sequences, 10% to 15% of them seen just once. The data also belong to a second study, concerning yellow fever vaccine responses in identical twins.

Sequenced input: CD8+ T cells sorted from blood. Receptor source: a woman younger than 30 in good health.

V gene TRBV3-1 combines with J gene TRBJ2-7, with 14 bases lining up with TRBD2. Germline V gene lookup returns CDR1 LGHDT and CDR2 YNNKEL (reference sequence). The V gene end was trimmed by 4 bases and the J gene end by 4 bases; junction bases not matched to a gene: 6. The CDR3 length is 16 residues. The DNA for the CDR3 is TGTGCCAGCAGCCCGACTAGCGGGAGGGCGTTGTACGAGCAGTACTTC. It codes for CASSPTSGRALYEQYF.

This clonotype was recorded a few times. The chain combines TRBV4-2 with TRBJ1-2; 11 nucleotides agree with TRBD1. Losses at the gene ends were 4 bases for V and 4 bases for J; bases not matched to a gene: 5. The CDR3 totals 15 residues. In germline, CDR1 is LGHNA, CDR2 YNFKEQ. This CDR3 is CASSPGQGAFYGYTF. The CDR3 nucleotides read TGTGCCAGCAGCCCAGGACAGGGGGCCTTCTATGGCTACACCTTC.

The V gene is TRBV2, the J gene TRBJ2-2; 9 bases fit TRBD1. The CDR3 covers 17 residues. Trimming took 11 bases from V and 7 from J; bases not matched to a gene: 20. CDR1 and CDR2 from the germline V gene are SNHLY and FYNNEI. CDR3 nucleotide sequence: TGTGCCTTCTGCCGATCCCCACCGGGACAGGGTAGCGGGGAGCTGTTTTTT. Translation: CAFCRSPPGQGSGELFF.

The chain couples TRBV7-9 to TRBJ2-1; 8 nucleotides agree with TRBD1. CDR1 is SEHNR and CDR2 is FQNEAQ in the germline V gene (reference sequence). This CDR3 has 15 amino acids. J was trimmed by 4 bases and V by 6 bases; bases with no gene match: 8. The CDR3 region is CASRETGATYNEQFF. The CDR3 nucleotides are TGTGCCAGCAGGGAGACAGGGGCGACTTACAATGAGCAGTTCTTC.

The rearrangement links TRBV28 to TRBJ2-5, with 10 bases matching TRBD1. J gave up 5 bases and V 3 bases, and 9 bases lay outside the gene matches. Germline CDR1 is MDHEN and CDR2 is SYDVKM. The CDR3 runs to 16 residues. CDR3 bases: TGTGCCAGCAGTTTCGGGACAGGGGCCACGGGGGAGACCCAGTACTTC. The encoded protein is CASSFGTGATGETQYF. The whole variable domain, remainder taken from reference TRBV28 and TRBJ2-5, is DVKVTQSSRYLVKRTGEKVFLECVQDMDHENMFWYRQDPGLGLRLIYFSYDVKMKEKGDIPEGYSVSREKKERFSLILESASTNQTSMYLCASSFGTGATGETQYFGPGTRLLVL.

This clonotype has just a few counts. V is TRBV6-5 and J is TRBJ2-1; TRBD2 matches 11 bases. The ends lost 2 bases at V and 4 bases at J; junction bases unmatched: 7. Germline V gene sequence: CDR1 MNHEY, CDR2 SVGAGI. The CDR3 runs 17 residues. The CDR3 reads CASSYSLAGGGYNEQFF. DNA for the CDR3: TGTGCCAGCAGTTACAGCCTAGCGGGAGGAGGGTACAATGAGCAGTTCTTC.

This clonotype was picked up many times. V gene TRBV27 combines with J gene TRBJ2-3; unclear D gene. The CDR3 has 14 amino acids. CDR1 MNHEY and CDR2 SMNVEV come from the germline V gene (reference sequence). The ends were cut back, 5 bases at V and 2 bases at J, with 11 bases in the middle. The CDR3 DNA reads TGTGCCAGCAGTGTACAAGTTCTCACAGATACGCAGTATTTT. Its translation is CASSVQVLTDTQYF.